This is a list of T cell receptor beta chains from one sample in a study of beta chain features in type 1 diabetes. Only in-frame clones appear in the TCRdb table, and some are missing; sequencing was by immunoSEQ multiplex PCR. The sample consists of some 330,000 clones, about 11% of them appearing once. Specimen: naive CD4+ T cells from blood. The receptors derive from a woman in her twenties or thirties in good health. Each CDR3 is given with its conserved first and last residue. A D gene is named only where the DNA matches it firmly. A clone size is listed for some rows: how often the clone was seen (once, few, many), or a class if it is expanded.

- | TRBJ2-7 | - | TRBV27 | TGTGCCAGCAGCGCAAGCCCCCTCTACGAGCAGTACTTC | CASSASPLYEQYF
- | TRBJ2-7 | - | TRBV7-3 | TGTGCCAGCAGCTCGATCGCAGGGAACGAGCAGTACTTC | CASSSIAGNEQYF
- | TRBJ1-2 | - | TRBV5-4 | TGTGCCAGCAGCTTGGGTTCGGGATCACCTAACTATGGCTACACCTTC | CASSLGSGSPNYGYTF
TRBD2 | TRBJ2-3 | - | TRBV7-2 | TGTGCCAGCAGCCCCGGACTAGCGGGGGGTACAGATACGCAGTATTTT | CASSPGLAGGTDTQYF
- | TRBJ2-2 | few | TRBV5-4 | TGTGCCAGCAGCTTGGATACAGCACTGAACACCGGGGAGCTGTTTTTT | CASSLDTALNTGELFF
- | TRBJ1-5 | - | TRBV6-6 | TGTGCCAGCAGTCCCCAGGAGGGACAGCCCCAGCATTTT | CASSPQEGQPQHF
TRBD1 | TRBJ1-4 | few | TRBV18 | TGTGCCAGCTCACCTCGAGGTCCCGGGACAGGGGATGAAAAACTGTTTTTT | CASSPRGPGTGDEKLFF
- | TRBJ2-7 | - | TRBV30 | TGTGCCTGGAGTGGGCCTTTCGAGCAGTACTTC | CAWSGPFEQYF
TRBD2 | TRBJ2-2 | few | TRBV9 | TGTGCCAGCAGCGTAGACGGGCGGGAGACCGGGGAGCTGTTTTTT | CASSVDGRETGELFF
- | TRBJ2-5 | few | TRBV6-6 | TGTGCCAGCAGTTACTCCTCGAACACGAAAGAGACCCAGTACTTC | CASSYSSNTKETQYF
TRBD2 | TRBJ2-1 | - | TRBV7-3 | TGTGCCAGCAGACGGACTAGCGGGAGCGACGATGAGCAGTTCTTC | CASRRTSGSDDEQFF
- | TRBJ1-1 | - | TRBV5-1 | TGCGCCAGCAGCTTCTCCACAGGAGTAAACACTGAAGCTTTCTTT | CASSFSTGVNTEAFF
- | TRBJ2-3 | - | TRBV5-6 | TGTGCCAGCAGCTTGTGGACTGTGGGCACAGATACGCAGTATTTT | CASSLWTVGTDTQYF
- | TRBJ2-2 | - | TRBV7-3 | TGTGCCAGCAGCCGGTTTACCGAGAACACCGGGGAGCTGTTTTTT | CASSRFTENTGELFF
TRBD2 | TRBJ2-1 | - | TRBV30 | TGTGCCTGGGGGCTTAGCGGGAGTTACAATGAGCAGTTCTTC | CAWGLSGSYNEQFF
- | TRBJ2-3 | few | TRBV7-9 | TGTGCCAGCAGCTTAGGGCTGAGCACAGATACGCAGTATTTT | CASSLGLSTDTQYF
TRBD2 | TRBJ2-5 | - | TRBV7-3 | TGTGCCAGCAGCCAAGGAGCGGGAGGGCCTGGTGAGACCCAGTACTTC | CASSQGAGGPGETQYF
TRBD2 | TRBJ2-5 | - | TRBV28 | TGTGCCAGCAGTTTTATAGGGGCGGGAGGACAAGAGACCCAGTACTTC | CASSFIGAGGQETQYF
- | TRBJ2-7 | - | TRBV6-6 | TGTGCCAGCAGTTTTGGGGCAGGCGGCACCTACGAGCAGTACTTC | CASSFGAGGTYEQYF
- | TRBJ1-3 | few | TRBV30 | TGTGCCTGGAGTGGCCTAATCTCTGGAAACACCATATATTTT | CAWSGLISGNTIYF
TRBD1 | TRBJ2-7 | - | TRBV18 | TGTGCCAGCTCACCGTACGACAGGGGTGGCGAGCAGTACTTC | CASSPYDRGGEQYF
- | TRBJ2-7 | few | TRBV27 | TGTGCCAGCAGTTTATATCCGGGAGAATACGAGCAGTACTTC | CASSLYPGEYEQYF
TRBD2 | TRBJ2-3 | few | TRBV6-6 | TGTGCCACCGGACTAGCGGCTCATACGCAGTATTTT | CATGLAAHTQYF
- | TRBJ1-1 | few | TRBV13 | TGTGCCAGCAGCTGGGACGCCCGGGGGGCTGAAGCTTTCTTT | CASSWDARGAEAFF
- | TRBJ2-5 | few | TRBV11-2 | TGTGCCAGCAGCTTAGGTGTATTAGAGACCCAGTACTTC | CASSLGVLETQYF
TRBD2 | TRBJ2-1 | - | TRBV9 | TGTGCCAGCAGCTCACCTAGCGGGAGGGCCTTCAATGAGCAGTTCTTC | CASSSPSGRAFNEQFF
- | TRBJ2-2 | - | TRBV9 | TGTGCCAGCAGCCTACAGGGCGGGGAGCTGTTTTTT | CASSLQGGELFF
- | TRBJ1-1 | few | TRBV15 | TGTGCCACCAGCAGGGACACAGTGAACACTGAAGCTTTCTTT | CATSRDTVNTEAFF
TRBD1 | TRBJ1-5 | - | TRBV4-3 | TGCGCCAGCAGCCAAAACGACAGGGACAATCAGCCCCAGCATTTT | CASSQNDRDNQPQHF
- | TRBJ1-1 | few | TRBV28 | TGTGCCAGCAGTTTTGGGGGGACCAACACTGAAGCTTTCTTT | CASSFGGTNTEAFF
TRBD1 | TRBJ1-5 | few | TRBV4-2 | TGTGCCAGCAGCCAAGATCAAGCGCAGGGGGCAGATCAGCCCCAGCATTTT | CASSQDQAQGADQPQHF
TRBD2 | TRBJ2-3 | few | TRBV9 | TGTGCCAGCAGCGTAGAACTAGCGGTAGGCGGTGATACGCAGTATTTT | CASSVELAVGGDTQYF
- | TRBJ2-7 | few | TRBV10-3 | TGTGCCATCAGCAAAGGGGTCTACGAGCAGTACTTC | CAISKGVYEQYF
- | TRBJ2-3 | - | TRBV11-1 | TGTGCCAGCAGCTCCCCACCGAGACTGGATACGCAGTATTTT | CASSSPPRLDTQYF
- | TRBJ1-4 | few | TRBV29-1 | TGCAGCGTCGGGACACCCGGGGCAACTAATGAAAAACTGTTTTTT | CSVGTPGATNEKLFF
TRBD2 | TRBJ2-1 | few | TRBV2 | TGTGCCAGCATTAGCGGGACTAGCGGGAGGATCTCCACGAGTAATGAGCAGTTCTTC | CASISGTSGRISTSNEQFF
- | TRBJ2-3 | few | TRBV4-3 | TGCGCCAGCAGCCAAGAGGCGGGGAATACGCAGTATTTT | CASSQEAGNTQYF
- | TRBJ2-1 | - | TRBV19 | TGTGCCAGTATGACGGGTTACTACAATGAGCAGTTCTTC | CASMTGYYNEQFF
- | TRBJ1-2 | - | TRBV7-9 | TGTGCCAGCAGCTTAGCGGGAGGGAACTATGGCTACACCTTC | CASSLAGGNYGYTF
TRBD1 | TRBJ1-1 | - | TRBV7-9 | TGTGCCAGCAGCCAGGGACAGGGAAGAGAAGCTTTCTTT | CASSQGQGREAFF
TRBD1 | TRBJ2-1 | few | TRBV7-7 | TGTGCTAGCAGCTTAGGCTCAGGGGGCTGGGATGAGCAGTTCTTC | CASSLGSGGWDEQFF
TRBD2 | TRBJ2-5 | few | TRBV6-5 | TGTGCCAGCAATCCGGGACTAGCGCCTCAAGAGACCCAGTACTTC | CASNPGLAPQETQYF
TRBD2 | TRBJ2-7 | - | TRBV7-2 | TGTGCCAGCAGCTGGACTAGCGGGGGACCGAACTACGAGCAGTACTTC | CASSWTSGGPNYEQYF
TRBD2 | TRBJ2-3 | - | TRBV5-4 | TGTGCCAGCAGCCGGCCCGGGGGAGCGGGAAACGGGTATACGCAGTATTTT | CASSRPGGAGNGYTQYF
- | TRBJ2-3 | few | TRBV5-1 | TGCGCCAGCAGCTTGCCTAACACAGATACGCAGTATTTT | CASSLPNTDTQYF
TRBD2 | TRBJ2-5 | few | TRBV5-5 | TGTGCCAGCAGCCCGCCGGGACTAGCGGGAGGGGGGGAGACCCAGTACTTC | CASSPPGLAGGGETQYF
- | TRBJ2-5 | - | TRBV5-1 | TGCGCCAGCAGCCCGGGCAGGGGGGTAGAGACCCAGTACTTC | CASSPGRGVETQYF
- | TRBJ2-7 | few | TRBV25-1 | TGTGCCAGCAGGGAAAGGGAGCTTGGGGAGCAGTACTTC | CASRERELGEQYF
TRBD1 | TRBJ1-1 | - | TRBV5-6 | TGTGCCAGCAGCTCGGGACAGATTGGGACTGAAGCTTTCTTT | CASSSGQIGTEAFF
TRBD1 | TRBJ1-2 | few | TRBV28 | TGTGCCAGCAGTCCCGGACAGGGGACTAACTATGGCTACACCTTC | CASSPGQGTNYGYTF
- | TRBJ1-4 | few | TRBV15 | TGTGCCACCAGCAGAGCGGGAGCACAAGAGGAAAAACTGTTTTTT | CATSRAGAQEEKLFF
- | TRBJ2-2 | - | TRBV2 | TGTGCCAGCAGGGCTACAGAAACCGGGGAGCTGTTTTTT | CASRATETGELFF